This record looks at one TCR beta chain sequence and its context. This entry is derived from a study of blood T cell repertoires in COVID-19. Study context: Nucleic acid was either cDNA or gDNA, and it came from T cells, B-cell-depleted T cells, or PBMCs.

This CDR3 has 14 amino acids. The V end lost 2 bases, the J end lost 1 base, and 6 bases lay between the germline ends. Germline-derived CDR1 and CDR2 are SQVTM and ANQGSEA. Per the original methods: Estimation of nucleated cell counts relied on the amplification of reference gene primers. Data came from immunoSEQ multiplex PCR; TCRdb stores just in-frame clones and leaves some out. V, J and clone size reflect that table, while D and trimming were determined from the DNA. The table records 5,500 to 6,500 clones, about 79% of them present only once. The specimen sequenced was peripheral blood. The TCR comes from a human donor with active COVID-19. The donor label of this sample is uncertain. V is TRBV29-1 and J is TRBJ2-6; the D is unclear. CDR3 residues: CSVEKASGANVLTF. The CDR3 DNA reads as TGCAGCGTTGAAAAAGCATCTGGGGCCAACGTCCTGACTTTC. The full variable domain, rest sourced from reference TRBV29-1 and TRBJ2-6, is SAVISQKPSRDICQRGTSLTIQCQVDSQVTMMFWYRQQPGQSLTLIATANQGSEATYESGFVIDKFPISRPNLTFSTLTVSNMSPEDSSIYLCSVEKASGANVLTFGAGSRLTVL.